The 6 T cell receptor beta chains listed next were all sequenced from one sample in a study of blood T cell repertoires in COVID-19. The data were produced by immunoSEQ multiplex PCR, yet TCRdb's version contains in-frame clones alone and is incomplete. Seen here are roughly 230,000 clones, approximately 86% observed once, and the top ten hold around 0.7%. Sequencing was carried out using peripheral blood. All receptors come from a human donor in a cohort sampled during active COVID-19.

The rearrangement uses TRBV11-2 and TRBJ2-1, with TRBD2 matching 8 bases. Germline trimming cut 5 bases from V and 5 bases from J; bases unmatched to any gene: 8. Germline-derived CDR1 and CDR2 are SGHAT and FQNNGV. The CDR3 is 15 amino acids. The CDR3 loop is CASSPLGGGDNEQFF. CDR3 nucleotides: TGTGCCAGCAGCCCTCTCGGGGGGGGCGACAATGAGCAGTTCTTC.

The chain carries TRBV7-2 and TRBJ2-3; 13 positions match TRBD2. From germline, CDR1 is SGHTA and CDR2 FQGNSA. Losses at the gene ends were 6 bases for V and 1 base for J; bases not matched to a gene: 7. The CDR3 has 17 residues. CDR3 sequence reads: CASRLAGGLLRTDTQYF. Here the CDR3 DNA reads TGTGCCAGCAGACTAGCGGGGGGGCTTCTGCGCACAGATACGCAGTATTTT. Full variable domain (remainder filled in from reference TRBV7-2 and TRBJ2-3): GAGVSQSPSNKVTEKGKDVELRCDPISGHTALYWYRQSLGQGLEFLIYFQGNSAPDKSGLPSDRFSAERTGGSVSTLTIQRTQQEDSAVYLCASRLAGGLLRTDTQYFGPGTRLTVL.

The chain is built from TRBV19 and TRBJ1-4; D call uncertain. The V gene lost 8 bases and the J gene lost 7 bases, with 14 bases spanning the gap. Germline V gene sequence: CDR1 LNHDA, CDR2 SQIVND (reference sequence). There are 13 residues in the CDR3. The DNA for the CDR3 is TGTGCCAGTGGATACCCAACGGGTGAAAAACTGTTTTTT. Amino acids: CASGYPTGEKLFF.

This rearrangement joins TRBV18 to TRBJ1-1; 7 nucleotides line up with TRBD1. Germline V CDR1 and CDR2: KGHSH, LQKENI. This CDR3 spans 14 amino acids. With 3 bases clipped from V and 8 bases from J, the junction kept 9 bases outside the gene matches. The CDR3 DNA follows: TGTGCCAGCTCACCGGCAGGGGGGCGCACGGAAGCTTTCTTT. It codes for CASSPAGGRTEAFF.

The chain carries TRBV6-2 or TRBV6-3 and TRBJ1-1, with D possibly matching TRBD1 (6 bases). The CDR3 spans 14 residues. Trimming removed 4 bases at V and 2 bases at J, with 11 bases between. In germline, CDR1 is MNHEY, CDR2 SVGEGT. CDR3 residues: CASSWGQSNTEAFF. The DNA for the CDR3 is TGTGCCAGCAGTTGGGGGCAGAGTAACACTGAAGCTTTCTTT.

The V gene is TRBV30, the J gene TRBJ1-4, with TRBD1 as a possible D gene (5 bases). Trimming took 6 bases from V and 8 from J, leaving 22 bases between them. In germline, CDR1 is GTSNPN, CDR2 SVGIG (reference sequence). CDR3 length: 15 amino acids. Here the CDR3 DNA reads TGTGCCTGTTTCTCCCTCGGACAATCGAACGAAAAACTGTTTTTT. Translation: CACFSLGQSNEKLFF.